These 2 T cell receptor beta chains share one sample of origin, sequenced in a study of shared clonotypes between healthy human individuals. This table comes from immunoSEQ multiplex PCR, and its TCRdb copy is limited to in-frame clones, with some not included. This table has 900,000 to 1,200,000 clones, more than 75% appearing once. Sequencing used memory CD4+ T cells from PBMCs. Subset indicated: CD45RA-negative fraction. The receptors were sampled from a man aged 18 to 35 in good health. Some clones in this sample may be carry-over from other donors' samples.

The chain has TRBV5-1 and TRBJ2-1, with 10 bases identical to TRBD2. CDR3 length equals 17 residues. Trimming at V came to 0 bases and at J to 8 bases, leaving 11 bases not matched to a gene. The germline V gene has CDR1 SGHRS and CDR2 YFSETQ. CDR3 bases: TGCGCCAGCAGCTTGGCCCTCAGCGGGAGGGCCCTCGATGAGCAGTTCTTC. Its translation: CASSLALSGRALDEQFF.

This clone was seen a handful of times. This sequence joins TRBV10-3 and TRBJ1-2; D is undetermined. In germline, CDR1 is ENHRY, CDR2 SYGVKD. This CDR3 is 11 amino acids long. Between the trimmed V and J ends, which lost 6 bases and 4 bases, there was a span of 6 bases. The CDR3 coding sequence is TGTGCCATCAGATTTGGCTATGGCTACACCTTC. This encodes CAIRFGYGYTF.